These 8 T cell receptor beta chains share one sample of origin, sequenced in a study of shared clonotypes between healthy human individuals. Measured with immunoSEQ multiplex PCR; TCRdb has only the in-frame clones, and not every one. The sample carries 110,000 or so clones, about 67% recorded once. The sample was memory CD8+ T cells sorted from blood. Subset given: CD45RO+ cells pooled with CCR7-negative TemRA cells. These receptors came from a woman aged 25-40 years in good health.

Of note for this clone: It may be a read error: a sequence one base away is much more abundant. The chain employs TRBV2 and TRBJ2-6; D unresolved. V lost 4 bases to trimming and J lost 2 bases, with 3 bases between them. The CDR3 covers 13 residues. In germline, CDR1 is SNHLY, CDR2 FYNNEI. CDR3 nucleotide sequence: TGTGCCAGCAGTGTACCTGGGGCCAACGTCCTGACTTTC. Translated: CASSVPGANVLTF.

The V gene is TRBV12-2, the J gene TRBJ2-7; no DNA check was done on the table's D call, TRBD2. TRBV12-2 is a pseudogene locus. The CDR3 is 16 amino acids. CDR3 in amino acids: CASRLVGGEEIYEQYF. The CDR3 DNA reads as TGTGCAAGTCGCTTAGTCGGGGGAGAGGAAATCTACGAGCAGTACTTC.

J is TRBJ2-5 and V is TRBV7-7, with 10 bases aligning to TRBD2. CDR3 size: 16 residues. Trimming cost V 1 base and J 4 bases; bases outside gene matches: 6. CDR1 and CDR2 (germline): SSHAT, FNYEAQ (reference sequence). The CDR3 region has the DNA TGTGCCAGCAGCTTAGATCTAGCGGGAGAGCGAGAGACCCAGTACTTC. It encodes CASSLDLAGERETQYF. Looking up the rest from reference TRBV7-7 and TRBJ2-5 gives the full variable domain: GAGVSQSPRYKVTKRGQDVTLRCDPISSHATLYWYQQALGQGPEFLTYFNYEAQPDKSGLPSDRFSAERPEGSISTLTIQRTEQRDSAMYRCASSLDLAGERETQYFGPGTRLLVL.

This clone showed up just once. The V call is TRBV5-4, the J call TRBJ2-6; TRBD2 matches 9 bases. The junction had 7 bases not matched to a gene; V was cut back by 0 bases and J by 0 bases. This CDR3 comprises 19 residues. Germline V gene sequence: CDR1 SGHNT, CDR2 YYREEE (reference sequence). The CDR3, as DNA: TGTGCCAGCAGCTTGGAGGTAGCGGGAGTCCCCTCTGGGGCCAACGTCCTGACTTTC. Protein product: CASSLEVAGVPSGANVLTF.

The chain joins TRBV28 to TRBJ1-2; D is perhaps TRBD1 (5 bases). This CDR3 spans 13 amino acids. V was shortened by 6 bases and J by 0 bases, with 8 bases between the two germline ends. Germline V gene sequence: CDR1 MDHEN, CDR2 SYDVKM. CDR3 protein: CASRMTANYGYTF. Written as DNA, the CDR3 is TGTGCCAGCAGAATGACAGCTAACTATGGCTACACCTTC.

The rearrangement joins TRBV7-9 to TRBJ2-1, with 11 bases that match TRBD2. The V gene end was trimmed by 5 bases and the J gene end by 0 bases; junction bases not matched to a gene: 9. Germline V gene lookup returns CDR1 SEHNR and CDR2 FQNEAQ (reference sequence). The CDR3 is made up of 18 amino acids. The CDR3 DNA reads as TGTGCCAGCAGCGCATTACTAGCGGGAGAAGACTCCTACAATGAGCAGTTCTTC. Residues: CASSALLAGEDSYNEQFF.

The chain is built from TRBV4-1 and TRBJ2-4; 10 bases are shared with TRBD2. CDR3 length: 21 residues. Germline V gives CDR1 MGHRA, CDR2 YSYEKL. Germline trimming cut 2 bases from V and 0 bases from J; bases unmatched to any gene: 16. CDR3 sequence (DNA): TGCGCCAGCAGCCAACACGATAGCGGGAGGTTCTTCCCCCAAGCCAAAAACATTCAGTACTTC. This sequence encodes CASSQHDSGRFFPQAKNIQYF.

V and J are TRBV15 and TRBJ1-1, with TRBD1 as a possible D gene (5 bases). Trimming removed 0 bases from V and 1 base from J, with 12 bases in between. This CDR3 has 16 amino acids. Germline lookup yields CDR1 LNHNV and CDR2 YYDKDF (reference sequence). CDR3 DNA: TGTGCCACCAGCAGAGAGTGGGGGGGAAGGAACACTGAAGCTTTCTTT. It encodes CATSREWGGRNTEAFF.